The sequence of this T cell receptor (beta chain) was determined in a study of shared clonotypes between healthy human individuals. Background on the study: The plates for each donor numbered three CD4 naive, three CD4 memory, two CD8 naive and one CD8 memory.

Germline V lookup: CDR1 SGHAT, CDR2 FQDESV (reference sequence). The CDR3 loop spans 13 amino acids. V was trimmed by 5 bases and J by 2 bases, leaving 6 bases between them. Comments on this clone: Its antigen remains unidentified. A much larger clone differs by one base, so this may be a read error.

Donation came from healthy HIV-negative adults that had no recent acute infections or vaccinations. Data came from immunoSEQ multiplex PCR; TCRdb stores just in-frame clones and leaves some out. The sample carries 850,000 to 1,200,000 clones, roughly 80% recorded once. Study results and limitations: Clonotypes shared by all four sorted-subset donors had higher generation probabilities than non-shared clonotypes.

This sequence originates from a man aged 18-30 years in good health. The sequencing input was memory CD4+ T cells sorted from blood. As to subset: CD45RA-negative fraction. The rearrangement uses TRBV11-1 and TRBJ2-2; no reliable D call. The CDR3 is CASSHVNTGELFF. The CDR3, as DNA: TGTGCCAGCAGCCACGTAAACACCGGGGAGCTGTTTTTT.